These 7 T cell receptor beta chains share one sample of origin, sequenced in a study of T-cell memory formation after mild COVID-19. TCRdb re-derived calls from the 5' RACE reads in MiXCR, one entry per CDR3 protein. The sample comprises about 290,000 distinct CDR3 sequences, approximately 15% of which are singletons, and more than 20% rests with the top ten. Sequencing input: PBMCs or a T cell subset sorted from them (not recorded which). The receptors derive from a young man who had mild COVID-19 (a few samples of this study predate the infection). Cell type and time point are not known.

The gene calls are TRBV4-1 and TRBJ2-5; D not resolved. The germline V gene encodes CDR1 MGHRA and CDR2 YSYEKL. The CDR3 spans 15 residues. The V end lost 1 base, the J end lost 2 bases, and 11 bases lay between the germline ends. CDR3 sequence reads: CASSQVVVDQETQYF. CDR3 nucleotides: TGCGCCAGCAGCCAAGTGGTAGTTGATCAAGAGACCCAGTACTTC.

This clonotype was counted only a few times. The chain uses TRBV7-8 and TRBJ2-3; unclear D gene. The CDR3 has 13 residues. The ends were cut back, 4 bases at V and 2 bases at J, with 7 bases in the middle. CDR1 and CDR2 from the germline V gene are SGHVS and FQNEAQ. The CDR3 spells CASSSDLTDTQYF. For the CDR3, the DNA is TGTGCCAGCAGCTCGGACCTCACAGATACGCAGTATTTT.

This chain joins TRBV10-3 and TRBJ2-3; no reliable D call. The CDR3 covers 11 residues. Germline V gene data show CDR1 as ENHRY and CDR2 as SYGVKD. V was shortened by 10 bases and J by 6 bases, with 11 bases between the two germline ends. The CDR3 sequence: CATTYRDTQYF. CDR3 DNA: TGTGCCACCACTTATCGGGATACGCAGTATTTT.

Worth noting for this clonotype: This clone may be a read error of a much larger clone one base away. This chain uses TRBV12-3 or TRBV12-4 with TRBJ2-7; D is unclear. The CDR3 covers 13 residues. Trimming took 4 bases from V and 6 from J, leaving 13 bases between them. CDR3 in amino acids: CASSWVNFGEQYF. The CDR3 DNA sequence: TGTGCCAGCAGTTGGGTGAATTTCGGCGAGCAGTACTTC.

This clonotype was detected once. The V gene is TRBV20-1, the J gene TRBJ2-5; maybe TRBD1 (5 bases). In germline, CDR1 is DFQATT, CDR2 SNEGSKA (reference sequence). This CDR3 region has 13 residues. V shed 0 bases and J shed 6 bases, with 11 bases lying between them. Written as DNA, the CDR3 is TGCAGTGCTAGAGATAATAGGGGAAAGACCCAGTACTTC. It codes for CSARDNRGKTQYF.

Many counts were recorded for this clonotype. CDR3 sequence reads: CASSMDRGLSEAFF. DNA of the CDR3: TGTGCCAGCAGCATGGACAGGGGGCTCTCTGAAGCTTTCTTT. The chain carries TRBV7-9 and TRBJ1-1, with 11 nucleotides matching TRBD1. V dropped 5 bases and J dropped 6; count of bases not matched to a gene: 5. Looked up from germline, CDR1 is SEHNR and CDR2 is FQNEAQ (reference sequence). This CDR3 has 14 amino acids.

This clonotype has a handful of counts. The V gene is TRBV23-1, the J gene TRBJ2-2; either TRBD1 or TRBD2 may fit D (5 bases each). TRBV23-1 is recorded as an ORF, its role being uncertain. The CDR3 consists of 13 residues. V was trimmed by 6 bases and J by 6 bases, leaving 11 bases between them. CDR3 in amino acids: CASSRGPPGELFF. In nucleotides, the CDR3 is TGCGCCAGCAGCCGGGGACCCCCCGGGGAGCTGTTTTTT.